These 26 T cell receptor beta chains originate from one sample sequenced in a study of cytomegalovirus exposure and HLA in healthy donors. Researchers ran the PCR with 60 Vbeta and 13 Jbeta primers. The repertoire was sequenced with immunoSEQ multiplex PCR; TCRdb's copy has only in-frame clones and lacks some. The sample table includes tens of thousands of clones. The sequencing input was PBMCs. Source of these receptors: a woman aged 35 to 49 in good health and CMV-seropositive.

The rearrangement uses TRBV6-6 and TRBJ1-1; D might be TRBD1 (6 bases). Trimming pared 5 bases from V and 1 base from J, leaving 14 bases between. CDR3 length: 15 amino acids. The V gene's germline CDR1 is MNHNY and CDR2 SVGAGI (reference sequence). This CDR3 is CASSPRQASNTEAFF. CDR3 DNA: TGTGCCAGCAGTCCAAGACAGGCGTCGAACACTGAAGCTTTCTTT.

Here the CDR3 reads CASSDPGQAATNEKLFF. The CDR3 nucleotides are TGTGCCAGCAGTGACCCGGGACAGGCCGCAACTAATGAAAAACTGTTTTTT. The chain couples TRBV6-1 to TRBJ1-4, with TRBD1 identical over 8 bases. V lost 3 bases and J lost 0; bases outside the gene matches: 6. This CDR3 has 17 amino acids. Germline V lookup: CDR1 MNHNS, CDR2 SASEGT.

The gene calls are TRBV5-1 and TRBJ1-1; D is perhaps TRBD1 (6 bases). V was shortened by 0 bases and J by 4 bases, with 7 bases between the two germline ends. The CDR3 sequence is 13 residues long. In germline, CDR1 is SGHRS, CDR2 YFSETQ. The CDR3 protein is CASSLDRATEAFF. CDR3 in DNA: TGCGCCAGCAGCTTGGACAGGGCCACTGAAGCTTTCTTT.

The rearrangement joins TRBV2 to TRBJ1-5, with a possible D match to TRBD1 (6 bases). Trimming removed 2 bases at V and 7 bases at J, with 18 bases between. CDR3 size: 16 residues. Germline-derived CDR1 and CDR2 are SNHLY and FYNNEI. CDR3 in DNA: TGTGCCAGCAGTGAATGGGGGCTGATGGGTGGACAGCCCCAGCATTTT. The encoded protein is CASSEWGLMGGQPQHF.

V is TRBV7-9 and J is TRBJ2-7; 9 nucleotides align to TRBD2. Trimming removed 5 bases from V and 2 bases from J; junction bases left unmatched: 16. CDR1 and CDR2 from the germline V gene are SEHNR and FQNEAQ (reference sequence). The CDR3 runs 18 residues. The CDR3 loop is CASSPGRFSGRGAYEQYF. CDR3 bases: TGTGCCAGCAGCCCAGGACGGTTTAGCGGGAGAGGCGCCTACGAGCAGTACTTC.

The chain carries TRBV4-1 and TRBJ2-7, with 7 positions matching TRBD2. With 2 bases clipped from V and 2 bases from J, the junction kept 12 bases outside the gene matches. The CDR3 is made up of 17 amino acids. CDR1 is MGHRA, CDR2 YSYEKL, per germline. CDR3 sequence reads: CASSQRDTSEFAYEQYF. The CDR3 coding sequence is TGCGCCAGCAGCCAACGAGATACTAGCGAATTCGCCTACGAGCAGTACTTC.

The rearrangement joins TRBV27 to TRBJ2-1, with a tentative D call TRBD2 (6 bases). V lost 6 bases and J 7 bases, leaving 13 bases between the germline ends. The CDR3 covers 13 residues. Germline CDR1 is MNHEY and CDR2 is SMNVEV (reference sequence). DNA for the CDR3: TGTGCCAGCAGGACCCAGGAGGGGAATGAGCAGTTCTTC. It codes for CASRTQEGNEQFF.

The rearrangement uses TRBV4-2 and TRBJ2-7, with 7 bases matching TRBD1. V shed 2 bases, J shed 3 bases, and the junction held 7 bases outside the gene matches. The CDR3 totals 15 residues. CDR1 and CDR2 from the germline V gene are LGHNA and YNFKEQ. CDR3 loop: CASSQKGRGFYEQYF. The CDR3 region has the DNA TGTGCCAGCAGCCAAAAGGGCAGGGGGTTCTACGAGCAGTACTTC.

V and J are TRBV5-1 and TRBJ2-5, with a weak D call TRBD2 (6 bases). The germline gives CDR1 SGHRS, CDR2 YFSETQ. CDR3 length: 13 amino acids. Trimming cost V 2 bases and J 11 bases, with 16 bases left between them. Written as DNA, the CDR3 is TGCGCCAGCAGCTTTTCAGGGAACCGGGAGCAGTACTTC. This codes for CASSFSGNREQYF.

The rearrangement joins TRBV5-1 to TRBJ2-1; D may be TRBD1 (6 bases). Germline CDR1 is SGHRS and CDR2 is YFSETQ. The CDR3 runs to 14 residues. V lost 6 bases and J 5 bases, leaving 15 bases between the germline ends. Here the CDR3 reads CASTDRTENNEQFF. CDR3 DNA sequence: TGCGCCAGCACCGACAGGACGGAGAACAATGAGCAGTTCTTC.

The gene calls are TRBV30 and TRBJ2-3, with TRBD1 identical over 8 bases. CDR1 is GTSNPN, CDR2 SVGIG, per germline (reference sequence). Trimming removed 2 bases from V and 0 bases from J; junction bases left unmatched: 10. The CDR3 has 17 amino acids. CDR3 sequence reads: CAWSTRTTGASTDTQYF. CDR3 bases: TGTGCCTGGAGTACACGAACGACAGGGGCGAGCACAGATACGCAGTATTTT.

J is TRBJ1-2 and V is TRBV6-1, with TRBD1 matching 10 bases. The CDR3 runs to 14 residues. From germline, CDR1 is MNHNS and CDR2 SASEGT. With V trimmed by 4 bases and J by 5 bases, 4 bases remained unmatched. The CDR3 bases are TGTGCCAGCAGTGGGACAGGGGGAAATTATGGCTACACCTTC. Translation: CASSGTGGNYGYTF.

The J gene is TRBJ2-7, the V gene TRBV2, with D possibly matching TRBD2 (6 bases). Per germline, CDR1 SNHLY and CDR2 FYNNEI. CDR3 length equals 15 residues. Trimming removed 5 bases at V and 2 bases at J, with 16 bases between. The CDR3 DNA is TGTGCCAGCAGTCCAGGAGGGGTCCTCGCCTACGAGCAGTACTTC. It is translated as CASSPGGVLAYEQYF.

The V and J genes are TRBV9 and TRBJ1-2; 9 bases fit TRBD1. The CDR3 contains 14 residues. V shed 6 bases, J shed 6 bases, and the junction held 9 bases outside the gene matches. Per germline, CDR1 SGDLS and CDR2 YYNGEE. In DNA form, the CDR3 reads TGTGCCAGCAATTCTCAAACAGGGGGCAATGGCTACACCTTC. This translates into CASNSQTGGNGYTF.

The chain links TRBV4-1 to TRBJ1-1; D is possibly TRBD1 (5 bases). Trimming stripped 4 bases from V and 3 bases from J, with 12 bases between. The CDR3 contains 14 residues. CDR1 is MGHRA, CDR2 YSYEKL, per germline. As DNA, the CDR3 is TGCGCCAGCAGCCCCTTAGGGGTGGACACTGAAGCTTTCTTT. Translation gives CASSPLGVDTEAFF.

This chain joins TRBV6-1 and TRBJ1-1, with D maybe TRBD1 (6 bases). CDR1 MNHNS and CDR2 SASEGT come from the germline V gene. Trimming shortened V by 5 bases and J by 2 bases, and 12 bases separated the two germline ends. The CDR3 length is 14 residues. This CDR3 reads CASSLQGRNTEAFF. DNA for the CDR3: TGTGCCAGCAGTCTCCAGGGGAGAAACACTGAAGCTTTCTTT.

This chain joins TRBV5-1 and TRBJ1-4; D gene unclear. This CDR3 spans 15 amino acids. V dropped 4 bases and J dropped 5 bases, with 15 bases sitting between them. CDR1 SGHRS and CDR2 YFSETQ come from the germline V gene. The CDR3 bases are TGCGCCAGCAGCCTTAACGGTGGAGCAAATGAAAAACTGTTTTTT. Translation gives CASSLNGGANEKLFF.

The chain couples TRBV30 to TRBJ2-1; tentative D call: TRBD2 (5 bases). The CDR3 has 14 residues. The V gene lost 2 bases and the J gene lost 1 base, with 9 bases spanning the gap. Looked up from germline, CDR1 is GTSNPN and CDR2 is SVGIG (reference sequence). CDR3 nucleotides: TGTGCCTGGAGTCAACTAGTATCCTACAATGAGCAGTTCTTC. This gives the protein CAWSQLVSYNEQFF.

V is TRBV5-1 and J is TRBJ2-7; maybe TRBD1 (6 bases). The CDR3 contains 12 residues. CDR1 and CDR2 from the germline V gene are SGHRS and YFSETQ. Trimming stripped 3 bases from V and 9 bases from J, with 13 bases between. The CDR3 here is CASSSGDIGQYF. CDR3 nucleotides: TGCGCCAGCAGCTCCGGGGACATCGGGCAGTACTTC.

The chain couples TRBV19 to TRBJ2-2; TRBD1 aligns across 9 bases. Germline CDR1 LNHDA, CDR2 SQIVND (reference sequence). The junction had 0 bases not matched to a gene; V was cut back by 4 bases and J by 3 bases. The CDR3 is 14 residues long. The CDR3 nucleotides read TGTGCCAGTAGTAGACAGGGGGACACCGGGGAGCTGTTTTTT. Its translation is CASSRQGDTGELFF. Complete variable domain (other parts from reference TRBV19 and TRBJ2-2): DGGITQSPKYLFRKEGQNVTLSCEQNLNHDAMYWYRQDPGQGLRLIYYSQIVNDFQKGDIAEGYSVSREKKESFPLTVTSAQKNPTAFYLCASSRQGDTGELFFGEGSRLTVL.

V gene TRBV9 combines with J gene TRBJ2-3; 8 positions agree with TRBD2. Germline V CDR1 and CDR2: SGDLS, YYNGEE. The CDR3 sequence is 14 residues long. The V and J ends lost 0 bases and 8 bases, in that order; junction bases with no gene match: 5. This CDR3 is CASSVGGLVGTQYF. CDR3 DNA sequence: TGTGCCAGCAGCGTAGGGGGACTAGTTGGTACGCAGTATTTT.

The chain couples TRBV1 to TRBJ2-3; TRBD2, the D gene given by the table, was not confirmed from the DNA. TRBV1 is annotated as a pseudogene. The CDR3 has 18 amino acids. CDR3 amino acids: CTSRPQPKSGRGTDTQYF. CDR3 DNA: TGCACCAGCAGACCTCAACCTAAAAGCGGGAGAGGGACAGATACGCAGTATTTT.

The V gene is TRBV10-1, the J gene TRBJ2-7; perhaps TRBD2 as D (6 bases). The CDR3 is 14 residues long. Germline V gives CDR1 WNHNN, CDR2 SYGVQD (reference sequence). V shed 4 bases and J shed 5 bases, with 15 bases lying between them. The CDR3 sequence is CASSVGGEGNEQYF. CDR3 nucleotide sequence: TGCGCCAGCAGTGTCGGGGGAGAAGGAAACGAGCAGTACTTC.

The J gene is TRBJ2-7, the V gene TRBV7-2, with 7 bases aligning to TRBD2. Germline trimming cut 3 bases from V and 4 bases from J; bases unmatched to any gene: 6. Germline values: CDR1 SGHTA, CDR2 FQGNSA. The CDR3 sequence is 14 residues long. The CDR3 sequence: CASSFTGGSYEQYF. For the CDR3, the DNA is TGTGCCAGCAGCTTCACGGGCGGGAGTTACGAGCAGTACTTC.

The CDR3 is CASSHPRGNEKLFF. The CDR3 bases are TGCGCCAGCAGCCACCCCAGGGGGAATGAAAAACTGTTTTTT. The rearrangement uses TRBV4-1 and TRBJ1-4; 7 nucleotides agree with TRBD1. The CDR3 is 14 amino acids. Trimming at V came to 3 bases and at J to 5 bases, leaving 3 bases not matched to a gene. The germline V gene has CDR1 MGHRA and CDR2 YSYEKL.

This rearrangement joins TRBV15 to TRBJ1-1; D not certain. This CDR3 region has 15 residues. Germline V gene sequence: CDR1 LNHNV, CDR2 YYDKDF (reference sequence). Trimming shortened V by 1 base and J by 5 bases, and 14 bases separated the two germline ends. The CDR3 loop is CATSRGGGLRTEAFF. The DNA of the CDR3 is TGTGCCACCAGCAGAGGTGGTGGGTTGAGGACTGAAGCTTTCTTT.